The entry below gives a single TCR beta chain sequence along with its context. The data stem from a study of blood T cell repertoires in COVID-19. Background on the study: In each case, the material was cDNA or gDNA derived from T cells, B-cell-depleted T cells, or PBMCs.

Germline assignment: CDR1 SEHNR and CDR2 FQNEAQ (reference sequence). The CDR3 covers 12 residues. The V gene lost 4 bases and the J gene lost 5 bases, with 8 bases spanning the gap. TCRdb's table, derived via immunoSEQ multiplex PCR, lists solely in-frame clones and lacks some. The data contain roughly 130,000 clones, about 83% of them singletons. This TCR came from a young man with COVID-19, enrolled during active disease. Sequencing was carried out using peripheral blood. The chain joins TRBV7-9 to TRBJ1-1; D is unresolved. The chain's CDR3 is CASSSRMTEAFF. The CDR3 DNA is TGTGCCAGCAGCTCTCGTATGACTGAAGCTTTCTTT. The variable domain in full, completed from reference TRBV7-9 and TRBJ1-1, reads DTGVSQNPRHKITKRGQNVTFRCDPISEHNRLYWYRQTLGQGPEFLTYFQNEAQLEKSRLLSDRFSAERPKGSFSTLEIQRTEQGDSAMYLCASSSRMTEAFFGQGTRLTVV.